The T cell receptor beta chain described here comes from a study of cytomegalovirus exposure and HLA in healthy donors. Study observations and caveats: As immune exposure information, only CMV serostatus was available. Follow-up analysis later connected one missense variant in DCLRE1C with trimming of TCR beta V- and J-genes. A list of roughly 180 TCR beta chains associated with cytomegalovirus was given.

With 60 Vbeta and 13 Jbeta primers, the PCR was carried out. The method was immunoSEQ multiplex PCR; TCRdb's version includes in-frame clones alone and lacks a portion of them. The data show roughly 120,000 clones, with 79% seen just once and about 4.5% held by the top ten. The CDR3 extends over 15 amino acids. V was clipped by 3 bases and J by 2 bases, with 15 bases between them. Looked up from germline, CDR1 is GTSNPN and CDR2 is SVGIG (reference sequence). About this clone itself: The antigen remains unidentified.

The sample was PBMCs. This sequence originates from a man aged 30-40 years in good health and CMV-seropositive. The chain carries TRBV30 and TRBJ2-3; maybe TRBD1 (6 bases). CDR3: CAWRRPRTATDTQYF. Written as DNA, the CDR3 is TGTGCCTGGAGGAGGCCCCGGACAGCCACAGATACGCAGTATTTT.